This record looks at one TCR beta chain sequence and its context. Unique molecular identifiers were in the cDNA, with template-switch universal primer binding. Each CDR3 protein is one row after TCRdb ran MiXCR on the 5' RACE reads. Of about 100,000 distinct CDR3 sequences in the sample, 5.9% were seen once. These data originate in a study of identical twins. The sample was memory T cells sorted from blood. This TCR was sampled from a woman aged 50 to 65 in good health.

The CDR3, as DNA: TGTGCCAGCGGTGTAAGAACTAGCGGTTCCCCTAATGAGCAGTTCTTC. Protein: CASGVRTSGSPNEQFF. The rearrangement links TRBV6-1 to TRBJ2-1; 8 nucleotides agree with TRBD2. The germline V gene encodes CDR1 MNHNS and CDR2 SASEGT. V lost 8 bases to trimming and J lost 7 bases; unmatched junction nucleotides: 16. The CDR3 extends over 16 amino acids.